This T cell receptor (beta chain) originates from a study of blood T cell repertoires in COVID-19 (dated by TCRdb to the early 2020s). Broadly, across the study: Samples from collaborators originated in the United States, Italy and Spain and spanned both the acute and convalescent phases of COVID-19. The prospective study material was composed of cDNA or gDNA derived from T cells, B-cell-depleted T cells, or PBMCs. The dataset comprised deeply sampled blood TCRbeta repertoires from subjects exposed to, actively infected with, or recovered from COVID-19. The repertoires were made available in a free public database intended to serve as a resource for research on the immune response to SARS-CoV-2. The samples were drawn from two sources: the first 160 participants of the ongoing ImmuneRACE study, and some 1,300 subjects contributed by 6 global collaborators. Sample metadata almost always included a de-identified subject ID, COVID-19 status, age in years and sex. HLA class I and class II types, where available, came from metadata supplied by the sample provider rather than from assay-based typing.

General findings and caveats noted by the study authors: The amount of clinical and demographic metadata varied by source and participant and was provided uncurated.

Participants in the prospective study were enrolled through a virtual design, were aged roughly 18 to 90 years, and lived in about two dozen United States geographic areas. In the prospective study, participants were assigned to cohorts based on the clinical history participants reported in a screening survey and a study questionnaire. Each participant in the prospective study had whole blood, serum and a nasopharyngeal or oropharyngeal swab collected by mobile phlebotomists. Prospective study participants could optionally give additional blood draws and questionnaires over a roughly two-month period. Blood samples from the prospective study were shipped frozen or at room temperature prior to DNA extraction. Reading from cysteine to phenylalanine, the CDR3 counts 13 amino acids. Of the read, only the CDR3 DNA is kept; its 39 bases are in frame from base 1. The germline V gene specifies SGDLS as CDR1 and YYNGEE as CDR2. V is pared back by 3 bases and J by 2 bases, with 8 bases lying between the germline termini.

The immunoSEQ Assay, a bias-controlled multiplex PCR, was used to amplify TCRbeta CDR3 regions from genomic DNA. Under the source paper's analysis protocol: Nucleated cell counts per sample were estimated from amplification of reference gene primers within the assay. To quantify the absolute abundance of each unique TCRbeta CDR3 rearrangement, sequence reads were collapsed and filtered. Productive Simpson clonality was computed per sample as the square root of Simpson's diversity index over productive rearrangements. The table was pulled from immuneACCESS by TCRdb, which kept in-frame rearrangements only. Such tables lose some clones; where checked, under half of the loss comes from unresolved V genes, and the rest has no known cause. D and trimming come from the DNA, and the V and J calls and clone size come from that table. The sample has fewer than 200,000 clones on record, roughly 84% of them singletons. The ten largest clones add up to 0.95% to 1.5% of the sample.

Notes on this clone: Its antigen has not been determined. No much larger clone is present one base from it, and per-base qualities are unavailable.

This clonotype was sampled from a human donor with acute COVID-19. The donor label of this sample is uncertain. Sequenced material: PBMCs or T cells enriched from blood (not recorded which). The chain is encoded by TRBV9 joined to TRBJ1-2, with no confidently assigned D gene. Here is the DNA: TGTGCCAGCAGCGCCACAGTCAACTATGGCTACACCTTC. Its protein is CASSATVNYGYTF.